This entry lists 31 T cell receptor beta chains sequenced from one sample in a study of CD8 T cells in ankylosing spondylitis. A single record per CDR3 protein comes from TCRdb applying MiXCR to the 5' RACE reads. The data contain some 130,000 distinct CDR3 sequences, 12% to 15% of them singletons. Sequencing was carried out using blood, either unsorted or a sorted T cell fraction (not recorded which). Receptor source: a female donor with ankylosing spondylitis or in good health (not recorded which).

This chain joins TRBV7-3 and TRBJ2-3; maybe TRBD1 (6 bases). V lost 5 bases and J 0 bases, leaving 9 bases between the germline ends. Per germline, CDR1 SGHTA and CDR2 FQGTGA. This CDR3 has 14 residues. The CDR3 sequence is CASSPGASTDTQYF. In DNA form, the CDR3 reads TGTGCCAGCAGCCCAGGGGCAAGCACAGATACGCAGTATTTT.

This clonotype has just a few counts. The rearrangement joins TRBV19 to TRBJ2-1; 9 bases are shared with TRBD2. J lost 3 bases, V lost 3 bases, and 6 bases had no gene match. Germline CDR1 is LNHDA and CDR2 is SQIVND (reference sequence). The length of the CDR3 is 16 residues. This CDR3 reads CASSMLSGSNYNEQFF. The CDR3 coding sequence is TGTGCCAGTAGTATGCTTAGCGGGAGTAACTACAATGAGCAGTTCTTC.

This clonotype was seen more than once but under ten times. The chain couples TRBV12-3 or TRBV12-4 to TRBJ1-2, with TRBD1 matching over 7 bases. J lost 2 bases, V lost 0 bases, and 6 bases had no gene match. This CDR3 has 16 amino acids. Written as DNA, the CDR3 is TGTGCCAGCAGTTTAGCCCCAGACAGGGTCAACTATGGCTACACCTTC. Translating gives CASSLAPDRVNYGYTF.

This clonotype was seen at least ten times. This chain joins TRBV5-1 and TRBJ2-2, with 7 bases lining up with TRBD1. The V gene's germline CDR1 is SGHRS and CDR2 YFSETQ. The ends lost 0 bases at V and 7 bases at J; junction bases unmatched: 6. The CDR3 runs to 15 residues. CDR3 in DNA: TGCGCCAGCAGCTTGGAAGGGGGCAAGATCGGGGAGCTGTTTTTT. It yields the protein CASSLEGGKIGELFF.

This clonotype was counted only a few times. At one of its ends the junction is not consistent with the germline gene, which may arise from a read error. This chain uses TRBV7-7 with TRBJ2-7; 8 bases are shared with TRBD1. The CDR3 is 14 amino acids. Germline CDR1 and CDR2: SSHAT and FNYEAQ (reference sequence). CDR3 in amino acids: CASSLETGVGEQYF. The CDR3 region has the DNA TGTGCTAGCAGCTTAGAGACAGGGGTCGGCGAGCAGTACTTC.

The V gene is TRBV20-1, the J gene TRBJ2-5; 8 positions agree with TRBD2. This CDR3 comprises 16 residues. The germline V gene has CDR1 DFQATT and CDR2 SNEGSKA (reference sequence). V trimming: 6 bases; J trimming: 2 bases; junction bases outside the gene matches: 14. The chain's CDR3 is CSALPLDGGGQETQYF. Here the CDR3 DNA reads TGCAGTGCGCTGCCCTTAGACGGGGGGGGTCAAGAGACCCAGTACTTC.

V is TRBV7-9 and J is TRBJ1-1; no firm D call. The CDR3 totals 14 residues. Trimming pared 1 base from V and 0 bases from J, leaving 6 bases between. Germline loops: CDR1 SEHNR, CDR2 FQNEAQ (reference sequence). The CDR3 is CASSLDVMNTEAFF. Written as DNA, the CDR3 is TGTGCCAGCAGCTTAGACGTCATGAACACTGAAGCTTTCTTT.

In this sample, this clonotype turned up many times. The chain links TRBV6-1 to TRBJ1-1; D is possibly TRBD1 (6 bases). The CDR3 contains 14 residues. The germline V gene encodes CDR1 MNHNS and CDR2 SASEGT. V lost 3 bases, J lost 6 bases, and 14 bases lay in between. The CDR3 sequence: CASSDVRGMSEAFF. DNA for the CDR3: TGTGCCAGCAGTGACGTGAGGGGGATGTCTGAAGCTTTCTTT.

The chain joins TRBV20-1 to TRBJ1-1; D gene uncertain. CDR1 is DFQATT, CDR2 SNEGSKA, per germline (reference sequence). The CDR3 spans 14 residues. V was cut by 0 bases and J by 4 bases, with 12 bases left in between. DNA of the CDR3: TGCAGTGCTAGAGATACGGGCGGAGGCACTGAAGCTTTCTTT. Its translation: CSARDTGGGTEAFF.

This clonotype showed up many times. This chain uses TRBV10-3 with TRBJ2-7; a possible D gene is TRBD2 (5 bases). The CDR3 sequence is 14 residues long. The germline gives CDR1 ENHRY, CDR2 SYGVKD. Trimming removed 3 bases from V and 0 bases from J, with 9 bases in between. DNA of the CDR3: TGTGCCATCAGTGAATCGGGAAGCTCCTACGAGCAGTACTTC. Amino acids: CAISESGSSYEQYF.

This clonotype was detected a few times. The V call is TRBV6-1, the J call TRBJ1-6; weak D call: TRBD1 (5 bases). The CDR3 totals 15 residues. Looked up from germline, CDR1 is MNHNS and CDR2 is SASEGT. V lost 7 bases, J lost 0 bases, and 10 bases lay in between. CDR3 in DNA: TGTGCCAGCATGAGACAGCCCTCCTATAATTCACCCCTCCACTTT. It encodes CASMRQPSYNSPLHF.

The genes are TRBV7-2 and TRBJ1-4, with 8 bases lining up with TRBD1. CDR3 size: 14 residues. Germline CDR1 reads SGHTA; CDR2 reads FQGNSA. J gave up 3 bases and V 5 bases, and 2 bases lay outside the gene matches. CDR3: CASSGQGANEKLFF. In nucleotides, the CDR3 is TGTGCCAGCAGCGGACAGGGAGCTAATGAAAAACTGTTTTTT.

The V and J genes are TRBV15 and TRBJ2-5, with TRBD2 as a possible D gene (6 bases). This CDR3 spans 14 amino acids. Trimming took off 3 bases at V and 2 bases at J, with 10 bases between the two ends. Germline CDR1 LNHNV, CDR2 YYDKDF (reference sequence). CDR3 in DNA: TGTGCCACCAGCAGGGACTATTCGCAAGAGACCCAGTACTTC. This sequence encodes CATSRDYSQETQYF.

A remark on this clonotype: With a much larger clone just one base away, this may be a read error. This chain joins TRBV5-1 and TRBJ1-1; 7 bases match TRBD1. The CDR3 contains 17 residues. CDR1 is SGHRS and CDR2 is YFSETQ in the germline V gene. V was clipped by 1 base and J by 1 base; unmatched bases: 10. In nucleotides, the CDR3 is TGCGCCAGCAGCTTGACTGCACGACAGGGTGCGAACACTGAAGCTTTCTTT. Amino acids: CASSLTARQGANTEAFF.

There are many counts of this clonotype. The V call is TRBV6-5, the J call TRBJ2-1; TRBD1 aligns across 7 bases. Germline assignment: CDR1 MNHEY and CDR2 SVGAGI. The CDR3 has 16 residues. Unmatched junction bases numbered 10, after V lost 2 bases and J lost 6 bases. CDR3 in amino acids: CASSYTGTEISNEQFF. DNA of the CDR3: TGTGCCAGCAGTTACACCGGGACAGAAATCTCCAATGAGCAGTTCTTC.

This clonotype was seen a handful of times. CDR3 DNA: TGTGCCAGCAGCTTGTTGCGCGGCAGCTCCTACAATGAGCAGTTCTTC. It is translated as CASSLLRGSSYNEQFF. This chain connects TRBV7-6 to TRBJ2-1; D not resolved. Germline CDR1 and CDR2: SGHVS and FNYEAQ. The germline V and J ends were trimmed by 3 bases and 0 bases, with 12 bases remaining between them. This CDR3 has 16 residues.

This clonotype was seen at least ten times. V gene TRBV12-3 or TRBV12-4 combines with J gene TRBJ2-1; D ambiguous. The CDR3 spans 10 residues. V lost 8 bases, J lost 5 bases, and 4 bases lay in between. The chain's CDR3 is CASGHNEQFF. DNA for the CDR3: TGTGCCAGCGGACACAATGAGCAGTTCTTC.

This clonotype came up many times. The chain joins TRBV20-1 to TRBJ1-6; D not resolved. The V gene's germline CDR1 is DFQATT and CDR2 SNEGSKA (reference sequence). This CDR3 comprises 15 residues. V was cut by 3 bases and J by 4 bases, with 13 bases left in between. The CDR3 region has the DNA TGCAGTGCTAGGAATGACCAAAATTATAATTCACCCCTCCACTTT. Translating it yields CSARNDQNYNSPLHF.

DNA for the CDR3: TGTGCCACCAGTGATTCGCCGGGACAGGGGGCCGGGACTAGCGGTGGAGGAGGCACAGATACGCAGTATTTT. Translation gives CATSDSPGQGAGTSGGGGTDTQYF. The chain combines TRBV24-1 with TRBJ2-3, with a tentative D call TRBD1 (12 bases). The CDR3 contains 24 residues. Germline lookup yields CDR1 KGHDR and CDR2 SFDVKD. Between the trimmed V and J ends, which lost 2 bases and 1 base, there was a span of 36 bases.

This clonotype was recorded at least ten times. The V call is TRBV14, the J call TRBJ2-3, with D possibly TRBD1 on 6 matching bases. Trimming took 0 bases from V and 8 from J, leaving 12 bases between them. The CDR3 is 14 amino acids. Per the germline V gene, CDR1 is SGHDN and CDR2 is FVKESK. Written as DNA, the CDR3 is TGTGCCAGCAGCCAAGAAGGGGCAGGGGTTACGCAGTATTTT. This codes for CASSQEGAGVTQYF. The variable domain in full, with the rest retrieved from reference TRBV14 and TRBJ2-3, is EAGVTQFPSHSVIEKGQTVTLRCDPISGHDNLYWYRRVMGKEIKFLLHFVKESKQDESGMPNNRFLAERTGGTYSTLKVQPAELEDSGVYFCASSQEGAGVTQYFGPGTRLTVL.

In its sample, this clonotype was seen a few times. The CDR3 reads CASSLDSRSNSPLHF. CDR3 bases: TGTGCCAGCAGCTTAGATAGTAGATCAAATTCACCCCTCCACTTT. The chain carries TRBV7-2 and TRBJ1-6; the D is unclear. This CDR3 region has 15 residues. Germline-derived CDR1 and CDR2 are SGHTA and FQGNSA. With 1 base removed from V and 7 bases from J, the gap between germline ends came to 11 bases.

The chain couples TRBV5-5 to TRBJ2-7, with D unclear. CDR1 and CDR2 (germline): SGHKS, YYEKEE (reference sequence). V shed 2 bases and J shed 9 bases, with 18 bases lying between them. The CDR3 contains 14 residues. In DNA form, the CDR3 reads TGTGCCAGCAGCTTCGAACACGGACGGTTGGCGCAGTACTTC. It specifies CASSFEHGRLAQYF.

This clonotype occurred many times. The chain recombines TRBV11-1 with TRBJ2-3, with TRBD1 matching 8 bases. The V and J ends lost 5 bases and 4 bases, in that order; junction bases with no gene match: 5. CDR1 is SGHAT and CDR2 is FQDESV in the germline V gene (reference sequence). The CDR3 spans 14 residues. The CDR3 nucleotides are TGTGCCAGCAGCCAAGGACAGGGTTCAGATACGCAGTATTTT. Translated, it gives CASSQGQGSDTQYF.

This clonotype was seen a few times. The chain uses TRBV12-3 or TRBV12-4 and TRBJ2-1; D could derive from TRBD1 or TRBD2 (5 bases each). Trimming stripped 10 bases from V and 0 bases from J, with 28 bases between. This CDR3 is 19 amino acids long. The CDR3 nucleotides read TGTGCCATCTCCCTCCGGTGGGGACCGGGGAATAGCTCCTACAATGAGCAGTTCTTC. This codes for CAISLRWGPGNSSYNEQFF.

This clonotype was picked up many times. The chain joins TRBV7-8 to TRBJ1-4, with 12 bases fitting TRBD1. The CDR3 totals 17 residues. V lost 5 bases and J lost 10; bases outside the gene matches: 14. The germline CDR1 and CDR2 sequences are SGHVS and FQNEAQ. The DNA for the CDR3 is TGTGCCAGCAGCCATCCTGTTACGGGACAGGGGGCAGGAAAACTGTTTTTT. It is translated as CASSHPVTGQGAGKLFF. Supplemented by reference TRBV7-8 and TRBJ1-4, the full variable domain reads GAGVSQSPRYKVAKRGQDVALRCDPISGHVSLFWYQQALGQGPEFLTYFQNEAQLDKSGLPSDRFFAERPEGSVSTLKIQRTQQEDSAVYLCASSHPVTGQGAGKLFFGSGTQLSVL.

This clonotype showed up many times. The V and J genes are TRBV20-1 and TRBJ2-1; 7 bases are a match to TRBD2. V lost 0 bases, J lost 0 bases, and 5 bases stayed unmatched. Germline lookup yields CDR1 DFQATT and CDR2 SNEGSKA (reference sequence). The CDR3 length is 16 residues. The CDR3 reads CSARDFGGSSYNEQFF. The CDR3 DNA reads TGCAGTGCTAGAGATTTCGGGGGGTCCTCCTACAATGAGCAGTTCTTC.

This clonotype was seen a few times. The CDR3 spells CASSGEVEQFF. The CDR3 nucleotides read TGTGCCAGCAGTGGGGAGGTTGAGCAGTTCTTC. This chain links TRBV2 with TRBJ2-1; tentatively, D is TRBD2 (6 bases). Deletions cut 4 bases from V and 9 bases from J, with 7 bases between. The germline gives CDR1 SNHLY, CDR2 FYNNEI. There are 11 residues in the CDR3.

Only a few counts were recorded for this clonotype. The genes are TRBV5-1 and TRBJ2-1, with 8 bases matching TRBD2. Unmatched junction bases numbered 7, after V lost 0 bases and J lost 2 bases. In germline, CDR1 is SGHRS, CDR2 YFSETQ. The CDR3 is made up of 17 amino acids. DNA for the CDR3: TGCGCCAGCAGCTTGGTGAGCGGGGGCCGCGCCTACAATGAGCAGTTCTTC. Its protein product is CASSLVSGGRAYNEQFF.

This clonotype came up a few times. The J gene is TRBJ1-2, the V gene TRBV20-1; D possibly corresponds to TRBD1 (5 bases). V was cut by 5 bases and J by 4 bases, with 17 bases left in between. The germline V gene has CDR1 DFQATT and CDR2 SNEGSKA (reference sequence). This CDR3 contains 14 residues. The CDR3 DNA follows: TGCAGTGCTGAAAACACCCGGGGCCCCTATGGCTACACCTTC. It is translated as CSAENTRGPYGYTF.

This clonotype appeared a few times. The CDR3 sequence is CASSMLYGDSPFRVQETQYF. The CDR3 DNA reads TGTGCCAGCAGTATGCTGTACGGGGATTCTCCTTTCCGCGTGCAAGAGACCCAGTACTTC. The chain is built from TRBV27 and TRBJ2-5, with D perhaps matching TRBD2 (5 bases). This CDR3 region has 20 residues. Germline CDR1 is MNHEY and CDR2 is SMNVEV (reference sequence). Trimming cost V 5 bases and J 2 bases, with 30 bases left between them.

This clonotype has more than one count but fewer than ten. V gene TRBV7-2 combines with J gene TRBJ1-1; weak D call: TRBD1 (5 bases). The CDR3 is 15 residues long. The germline V gene has CDR1 SGHTA and CDR2 FQGNSA. V lost 2 bases and J 2 bases, leaving 12 bases between the germline ends. As DNA, the CDR3 is TGTGCCAGCAGCTTATACGGGGGGAGTAACACTGAAGCTTTCTTT. Its protein is CASSLYGGSNTEAFF.